The following is a TCR beta chain sequence with its context. This sample is part of a study of immune evolution from preneoplasia to lung adenocarcinoma. Study context: HLA loss of heterozygosity: roughly 6.4% AIS, over 12% MIA, about 32% ADC, none AAH.

Only in-frame clones appear in the TCRdb table, and some are missing; sequencing was by immunoSEQ multiplex PCR. Of under 9,000 clones listed, about 76% are singletons. Between the mid-2010s and the late 2010s, patients underwent resection in Japan or China. Two lung cancer pathologists independently confirmed each histologic diagnosis. The CDR3 contains 16 residues. Germline CDR1 SGHVS, CDR2 FQNEAQ. V was pared by 10 bases and J by 0 bases, with 8 bases of the junction left unmatched. The gene calls are TRBV7-8 and TRBJ2-2; 10 positions agree with TRBD2. This clonotype was obtained from a person in their 70s with lung adenocarcinoma. Sequencing used FFPE minimally invasive lung adenocarcinoma tissue. In DNA, the CDR3 is TGTGCCATTCTAAGCGGGGGGGCCGCGAACACCGGGGAGCTGTTTTTT. This encodes CAILSGGAANTGELFF.